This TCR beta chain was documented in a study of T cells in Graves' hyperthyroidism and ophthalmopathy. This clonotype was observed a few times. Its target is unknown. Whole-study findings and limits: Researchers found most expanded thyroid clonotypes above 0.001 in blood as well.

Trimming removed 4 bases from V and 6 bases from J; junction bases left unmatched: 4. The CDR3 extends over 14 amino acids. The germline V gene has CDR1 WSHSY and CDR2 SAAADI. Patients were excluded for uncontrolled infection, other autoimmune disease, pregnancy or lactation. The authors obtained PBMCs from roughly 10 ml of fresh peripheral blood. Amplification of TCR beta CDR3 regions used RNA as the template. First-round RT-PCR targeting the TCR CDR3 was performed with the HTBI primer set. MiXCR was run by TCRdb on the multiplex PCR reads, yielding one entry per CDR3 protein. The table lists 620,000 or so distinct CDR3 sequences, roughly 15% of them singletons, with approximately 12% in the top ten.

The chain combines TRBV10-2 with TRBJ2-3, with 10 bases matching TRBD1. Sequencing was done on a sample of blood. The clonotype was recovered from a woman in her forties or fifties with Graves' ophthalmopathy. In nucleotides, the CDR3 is TGCGCCAGCAGTGTGACAGGGGGCGCGGATACGCAGTATTTT. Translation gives CASSVTGGADTQYF.